One and the same sample provided the 2 T cell receptor beta chains below, sequenced in a study of T cells in Graves' hyperthyroidism and ophthalmopathy. RNA transcripts served as the template for amplifying TCR beta CDR3 regions. During a first-round RT-PCR of the TCR CDR3, the HTBI primer set was used. One entry per CDR3 protein, called by TCRdb with MiXCR from the multiplex PCR reads. The sample consists of approximately 690,000 distinct CDR3 sequences, less than 25% of them appearing once. Sequencing was performed on blood. These receptors were collected from a man aged 30-40 years with Graves' ophthalmopathy.

The chain recombines TRBV5-1 with TRBJ2-3; either TRBD1 or TRBD2 may fit D (5 bases each). The germline V gene has CDR1 SGHRS and CDR2 YFSETQ. The CDR3 is 13 residues long. The V and J ends lost 7 bases and 8 bases respectively, with 17 bases between them. The CDR3 nucleotides read TGCGCCAGCCGGGACGATAGAGCCGCTACGCAGTATTTT. Translating gives CASRDDRAATQYF.

This chain connects TRBV6-1 to TRBJ2-3; TRBD1 agrees at 9 bases. J gave up 5 bases and V 2 bases, and 8 bases lay outside the gene matches. CDR1 is MNHNS and CDR2 is SASEGT in the germline V gene. This CDR3 has 16 amino acids. CDR3 DNA: TGTGCCAGCAGTGAATTCACAGGGGGCAGCGGAGATACGCAGTATTTT. Translating it yields CASSEFTGGSGDTQYF.